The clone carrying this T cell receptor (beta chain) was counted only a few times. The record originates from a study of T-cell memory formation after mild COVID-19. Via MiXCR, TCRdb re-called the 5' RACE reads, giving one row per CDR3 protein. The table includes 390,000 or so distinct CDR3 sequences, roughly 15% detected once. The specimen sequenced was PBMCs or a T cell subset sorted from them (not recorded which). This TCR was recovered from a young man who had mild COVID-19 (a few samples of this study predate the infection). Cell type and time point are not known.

The CDR3 sequence: CSARDSRIPQYF. The CDR3 coding sequence is TGCAGTGCTAGGGACTCTCGGATACCCCAGTACTTC. The rearrangement links TRBV20-1 to TRBJ2-5, with D possibly matching TRBD2 (5 bases). V shed 3 bases and J shed 9 bases, with 14 bases lying between them. This CDR3 region has 12 residues. Germline V gives CDR1 DFQATT, CDR2 SNEGSKA (reference sequence).